A single sample gave rise to the 22 T cell receptor beta chains below, sequenced in a study of CD8 T cells in Susac syndrome. After extraction with the RNeasy kit, roughly 0.45 to 1 ug of the RNA was reverse transcribed using random hexamers. One entry per CDR3 protein, called by TCRdb with MiXCR from the immunoSEQ multiplex PCR reads. The sample comprises 150,000 to 200,000 distinct CDR3 sequences, roughly 96% of which are singletons, and 0.15% to 0.2% rests with the top ten. The sequencing sample was made of CD8+ T cells from PBMCs. Every receptor here comes from a human donor with multiple sclerosis.

This clonotype was observed a single time. The rearrangement links TRBV27 to TRBJ2-5; 8 bases align to TRBD2. Trimming removed 5 bases from V and 4 bases from J; junction bases left unmatched: 6. Germline V gives CDR1 MNHEY, CDR2 SMNVEV (reference sequence). CDR3 length equals 14 residues. This CDR3 reads CASSREGRVETQYF. CDR3 nucleotides: TGTGCCAGCAGTCGGGAGGGCCGAGTAGAGACCCAGTACTTC.

This clonotype was detected only once. This chain connects TRBV27 to TRBJ1-2; 12 nucleotides align to TRBD1. Trimming at V came to 8 bases and at J to 8 bases, leaving 3 bases not matched to a gene. Germline CDR1 reads MNHEY; CDR2 reads SMNVEV (reference sequence). The CDR3 is made up of 12 amino acids. The CDR3 nucleotides are TGTGCCAGCGCGGGGACAGGGGGCGGCTACACCTTC. Translated: CASAGTGGGYTF.

V is TRBV6-2 or TRBV6-3 and J is TRBJ2-1; D could derive from TRBD1 or TRBD2 (5 bases each). This CDR3 is 16 amino acids long. Looked up from germline, CDR1 is MNHEY and CDR2 is SVGEGT. The V gene lost 0 bases and the J gene lost 0 bases, with 9 bases spanning the gap. The CDR3 spells CASSYSGAGSYNEQFF. The CDR3 nucleotides are TGTGCCAGCAGTTACTCAGGGGCGGGCTCCTACAATGAGCAGTTCTTC.

V is TRBV20-1 and J is TRBJ2-3; TRBD2 aligns across 8 bases. With V trimmed by 3 bases and J by 0 bases, 8 bases remained unmatched. CDR3 length: 16 residues. Germline V gene sequence: CDR1 DFQATT, CDR2 SNEGSKA (reference sequence). This CDR3 reads CSARVGRGASTDTQYF. The CDR3 region has the DNA TGCAGTGCTAGGGTTGGGCGGGGGGCTAGCACAGATACGCAGTATTTT.

The table lists this clonotype with a count of one. J is TRBJ2-7 and V is TRBV11-2; TRBD2 matches 7 bases. This CDR3 has 18 amino acids. Germline V gene sequence: CDR1 SGHAT, CDR2 FQNNGV. V was clipped by 4 bases and J by 2 bases; unmatched bases: 17. CDR3 nucleotides: TGTGCCAGCAGCTCGTATCCTGGGATTGGGCGGGAGACCTACGAGCAGTACTTC. This gives the protein CASSSYPGIGRETYEQYF.

The V and J genes are TRBV12-3 or TRBV12-4 and TRBJ2-3; D ambiguous. Between the trimmed V and J ends, which lost 10 bases and 0 bases, there was a span of 8 bases. There are 12 residues in the CDR3. CDR3 loop: CATMASTDTQYF. Written as DNA, the CDR3 is TGTGCCACCATGGCTAGCACAGATACGCAGTATTTT.

The V and J genes are TRBV12-3 or TRBV12-4 and TRBJ2-7, with 7 nucleotides matching TRBD2. This CDR3 comprises 14 residues. J was trimmed by 2 bases and V by 7 bases; bases with no gene match: 8. DNA for the CDR3: TGTGCCAGCACCTCCGGGACTATAACCTACGAGCAGTACTTC. This encodes CASTSGTITYEQYF.

The chain has TRBV12-5 and TRBJ1-2; the D is unclear. The CDR3 consists of 13 residues. CDR1 LGHNT and CDR2 FRNRAP come from the germline V gene. V was clipped by 3 bases and J by 6 bases, with 11 bases between them. The CDR3 nucleotides read TGTGCTAGTGGTTTTTCGGCCCTTAATGGCTACACCTTC. It is translated as CASGFSALNGYTF.

The V and J genes are TRBV3-1 and TRBJ2-5, with TRBD1 matching over 9 bases. Per germline, CDR1 LGHDT and CDR2 YNNKEL (reference sequence). V shed 1 base and J 5 bases; nucleotides not matched to a gene: 8. This CDR3 has 16 residues. CDR3 sequence: CASSQALRTGAETQYF. Written as DNA, the CDR3 is TGTGCCAGCAGCCAAGCGCTCCGGACAGGGGCCGAGACCCAGTACTTC.

CDR3 sequence (DNA): TGTGCCAGCAGCAGTCGGACAGCTAACTATGGCTACACCTTC. Its protein is CASSSRTANYGYTF. This chain connects TRBV5-6 to TRBJ1-2; D may be TRBD1 (6 bases). Germline V gene sequence: CDR1 SGHDT, CDR2 YYEEEE. The V end was cut by 4 bases, the J end by 0 bases, with 10 bases between. The CDR3 totals 14 residues.

This chain uses TRBV29-1 with TRBJ2-7; TRBD1 aligns across 10 bases. V dropped 7 bases and J dropped 0; count of bases not matched to a gene: 3. This CDR3 is built from 13 residues. Germline CDR1 SQVTM, CDR2 ANQGSEA. DNA for the CDR3: TGCAGCGCGACAGGGGGCGACTCCTACGAGCAGTACTTC. Its protein is CSATGGDSYEQYF.

The chain joins TRBV6-5 to TRBJ2-7; TRBD1 is a possible D gene (5 bases). There are 12 residues in the CDR3. V gave up 6 bases and J gave up 3 bases, with 9 bases separating them. In germline, CDR1 is MNHEY, CDR2 SVGAGI. The CDR3 region has the DNA TGTGCCAGCAGGACTCAGGGCTACGAGCAGTACTTC. Protein: CASRTQGYEQYF.

This rearrangement joins TRBV15 to TRBJ1-2; TRBD1 matches 7 bases. Germline assignment: CDR1 LNHNV and CDR2 YYDKDF (reference sequence). Germline trimming cut 0 bases from V and 5 bases from J; bases unmatched to any gene: 6. The CDR3 is 15 residues long. The CDR3 sequence: CATSRDRGTVYGYTF. CDR3 nucleotides: TGTGCCACCAGCAGAGACCGAGGGACAGTATATGGCTACACCTTC.

Only one count was recorded for this clonotype. V usage is TRBV5-1 and J usage is TRBJ2-3, with unresolved D. Trimming removed 3 bases at V and 2 bases at J, with 13 bases between. CDR1 and CDR2 from the germline V gene are SGHRS and YFSETQ. CDR3 size: 15 residues. The CDR3 nucleotides read TGCGCCAGCAGCTCGTGGTCCGGATTCACAGATACGCAGTATTTT. It specifies CASSSWSGFTDTQYF.

The rearrangement links TRBV29-1 to TRBJ2-3; 10 bases map to TRBD2. The germline gives CDR1 SQVTM, CDR2 ANQGSEA. After removal of 5 bases from V and 3 bases from J, the junction contained 14 bases not matched to a gene. The CDR3 runs 17 residues. The CDR3 bases are TGCAGCGTTCTCGGCCACCAAGCGGGGGGGCTAACAGATACGCAGTATTTT. Amino acid sequence: CSVLGHQAGGLTDTQYF.

The V and J genes are TRBV9 and TRBJ2-1; 7 bases agree with TRBD1. Germline CDR1 SGDLS, CDR2 YYNGEE. The CDR3 runs 13 residues. Germline trimming cut 7 bases from V and 7 bases from J; bases unmatched to any gene: 8. The CDR3 protein is CASLDRESNEQFF. The CDR3 region has the DNA TGTGCCAGCCTTGACAGGGAGTCAAATGAGCAGTTCTTC.

The V and J genes are TRBV19 and TRBJ2-1, with 9 bases matching TRBD2. The trim removed 7 bases at V and 0 bases at J, leaving 10 bases unmatched. The germline CDR1 and CDR2 sequences are LNHDA and SQIVND (reference sequence). CDR3 length equals 17 residues. In DNA form, the CDR3 reads TGTGCCAGTAAGCCTAGCGGGGACCAGAGCTCCTACAATGAGCAGTTCTTC. Its protein product is CASKPSGDQSSYNEQFF.

The CDR3 is CASSLSPHNEQFF. CDR3 coding DNA: TGTGCCAGCAGTTTATCTCCCCACAATGAGCAGTTCTTC. The chain is built from TRBV27 and TRBJ2-1; D gene unclear. This CDR3 has 13 amino acids. V lost 0 bases and J lost 5, with 5 bases in between. From germline, CDR1 is MNHEY and CDR2 SMNVEV (reference sequence).

The chain couples TRBV5-6 to TRBJ2-7, with 8 bases fitting TRBD1. The trim removed 1 base at V and 2 bases at J, leaving 2 bases unmatched. Germline V gene lookup returns CDR1 SGHDT and CDR2 YYEEEE. The CDR3 loop spans 14 amino acids. The CDR3 protein is CASSLQGAPYEQYF. CDR3 bases: TGTGCCAGCAGCTTGCAGGGGGCGCCCTACGAGCAGTACTTC.

The chain combines TRBV29-1 with TRBJ2-1, with TRBD1 matching over 10 bases. The CDR3 loop spans 17 amino acids. J lost 8 bases, V lost 6 bases, and 19 bases had no gene match. Per the germline V gene, CDR1 is SQVTM and CDR2 is ANQGSEA. This CDR3 reads CSVGVRDRGDPSYEQFF. The CDR3 DNA follows: TGCAGCGTCGGAGTCCGGGACAGGGGAGACCCCAGCTATGAGCAGTTCTTC.

The CDR3 coding sequence is TGCAGCGCTCTACTTGGGCGTTCCTACGAGCAGTACTTC. Its translation: CSALLGRSYEQYF. The chain links TRBV29-1 to TRBJ2-7; D uncertain. The germline V gene encodes CDR1 SQVTM and CDR2 ANQGSEA. Trimming stripped 7 bases from V and 1 base from J, with 14 bases between. This CDR3 spans 13 amino acids.

The gene calls are TRBV4-2 and TRBJ2-7; D is perhaps TRBD1 (5 bases). V lost 0 bases and J lost 2, with 11 bases in between. Germline CDR1 reads LGHNA; CDR2 reads YNFKEQ. CDR3 length: 15 amino acids. The CDR3 here is CASSQDSQGTYEQYF. Here the CDR3 DNA reads TGTGCCAGCAGCCAAGATAGTCAGGGTACCTACGAGCAGTACTTC.